The present T cell receptor beta chain was sequenced within a study of T cell responses to AZD1222 COVID-19 vaccine. As regards this clone: Its target is unknown.

TCRdb's copy holds only in-frame clones and misses some; the assay was immunoSEQ multiplex PCR. The profile shows approximately 110,000 clones, about 88% of them singletons. Trimming stripped 5 bases from V and 6 bases from J, with 13 bases between. This CDR3 spans 13 amino acids. The germline CDR1 and CDR2 sequences are MNHEY and SMNVEV (reference sequence). The study's findings and limits: Baseline serology detected seropositivity in only six AZD1222 recipients. In a largely white British group with more females than males, clonal diversity was possibly underestimated. Across the whole spike, CD4 TCRs peaked at regions 160-218 and 743-854. Spike-specific TCR repertoires showed rising breadth and depth after two AZD1222 doses.

The V and J genes are TRBV27 and TRBJ1-2, with no clear D. This sequence originates from an adult in good health. The material sequenced was peripheral blood, taken on day 0 of AZD1222 vaccination. Written as DNA, the CDR3 is TGTGCCAGCAGTATGACGCGTTCGGATGGCTACACCTTC. Translated: CASSMTRSDGYTF.